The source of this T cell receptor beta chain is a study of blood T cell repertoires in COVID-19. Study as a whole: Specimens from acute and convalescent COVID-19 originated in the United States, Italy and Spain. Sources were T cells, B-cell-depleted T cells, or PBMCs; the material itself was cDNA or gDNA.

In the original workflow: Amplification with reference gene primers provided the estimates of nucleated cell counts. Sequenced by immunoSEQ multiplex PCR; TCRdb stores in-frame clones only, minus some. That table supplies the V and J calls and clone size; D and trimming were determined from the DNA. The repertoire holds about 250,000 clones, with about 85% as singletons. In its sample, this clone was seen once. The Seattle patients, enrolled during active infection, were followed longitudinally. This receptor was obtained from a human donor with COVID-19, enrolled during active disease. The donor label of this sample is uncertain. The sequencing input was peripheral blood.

CDR3 protein: CASSLSVANYGYTF. In nucleotides, the CDR3 is TGTGCCAGCAGCTTAAGCGTAGCTAACTATGGCTACACCTTC. The gene calls are TRBV7-2 and TRBJ1-2; no definite D call. This CDR3 region has 14 residues. Between the trimmed V and J ends, which lost 2 bases and 0 bases, there was a span of 7 bases. The germline gives CDR1 SGHTA, CDR2 FQGNSA.